These 20 T cell receptor beta chains share one sample of origin, sequenced in a study of T cell responses to AZD1222 COVID-19 vaccine (dated by TCRdb to the early 2020s). Receptor libraries were prepared by the immunoSEQ multiplex PCR assay. TCRdb retrieved this table from immuneACCESS and kept in-frame rearrangements only. Not all clones are present; in checked studies, unresolved V genes account for under half, and no reason is known for the remainder. Present in this sample are 150,000 to 200,000 clones, 85% to 95% of which were seen just once. The biggest ten clones account for around 1.6% of the sample. The time point label corresponds to: about 28 days (+/-7) after the second vaccine dose. The source was peripheral blood, collected 28 days after the second AZD1222 dose. Receptors originate from an adult who received the AZD1222 COVID-19 vaccine.

The rearrangement links TRBV7-3 to TRBJ1-2; D unresolved. Germline V gene data show CDR1 as SGHTA and CDR2 as FQGTGA. CDR3 size: 15 residues. The V and J ends lost 3 bases and 4 bases respectively, with 15 bases between them. CDR3 loop: CASSLGTNLGYGYTF. For the CDR3, the DNA is TGTGCCAGCAGCTTGGGCACCAACCTAGGCTATGGCTACACCTTC.

The CDR3 here is CASSEDPLAGWNEQFF. CDR3 DNA sequence: TGTGCCAGCAGTGAAGACCCTCTAGCGGGATGGAATGAGCAGTTCTTC. The V and J genes are TRBV6-1 and TRBJ2-1; 9 nucleotides match TRBD2. CDR1 MNHNS and CDR2 SASEGT come from the germline V gene. V dropped 1 base and J dropped 7; count of bases not matched to a gene: 8. The CDR3 spans 16 residues.

V gene TRBV27 combines with J gene TRBJ2-7; TRBD1 aligns across 9 bases. Germline CDR1 reads MNHEY; CDR2 reads SMNVEV (reference sequence). V shed 5 bases, J shed 2 bases, and the junction held 7 bases outside the gene matches. The CDR3 is 15 amino acids. The CDR3 here is CASSLAGTGPYEQYF. The DNA of the CDR3 is TGTGCCAGCAGTCTAGCCGGGACAGGGCCCTACGAGCAGTACTTC.

The chain has TRBV7-3 and TRBJ1-6; D ambiguous. Trimming removed 1 base from V and 8 bases from J, with 9 bases in between. CDR1 is SGHTA and CDR2 is FQGTGA in the germline V gene. The CDR3 totals 14 residues. The CDR3 protein is CASSLMGSYSPLHF. The CDR3 DNA reads TGTGCCAGCAGCTTAATGGGCAGTTATTCACCCCTCCACTTT.

In its sample, this clone was seen once. The chain couples TRBV6-5 to TRBJ1-2, with 7 bases aligning to TRBD1. The CDR3 is made up of 15 amino acids. The germline V gene encodes CDR1 MNHEY and CDR2 SVGAGI. The J segment lost 4 bases and the V segment lost 0 bases, leaving 5 bases of the junction unmatched. This CDR3 reads CASSYSQGGGYGYTF. The CDR3 DNA reads as TGTGCCAGCAGTTACTCGCAAGGGGGCGGCTATGGCTACACCTTC.

The chain couples TRBV15 to TRBJ2-1; the D is unclear. The CDR3 has 15 amino acids. Germline values: CDR1 LNHNV, CDR2 YYDKDF (reference sequence). Trimming cost V 6 bases and J 3 bases, with 15 bases left between them. In nucleotides, the CDR3 is TGTGCCACCAGACACCGGCCTGCCAGCTACAATGAGCAGTTCTTC. It codes for CATRHRPASYNEQFF.

The chain couples TRBV19 to TRBJ2-7, with 9 nucleotides matching TRBD2. The V gene end was trimmed by 5 bases and the J gene end by 3 bases; junction bases not matched to a gene: 14. Germline loops: CDR1 LNHDA, CDR2 SQIVND (reference sequence). This CDR3 is built from 17 residues. The DNA of the CDR3 is TGTGCCAGTAGTCCATCCGGTGTGCTAGCGGGATACTACGAGCAGTACTTC. It codes for CASSPSGVLAGYYEQYF.

This CDR3 reads CASSVDGNTEAFF. In DNA form, the CDR3 reads TGTGCCAGCAGCGTAGACGGGAACACTGAAGCTTTCTTT. The chain carries TRBV9 and TRBJ1-1; no clear D. This CDR3 comprises 13 residues. Germline CDR1 and CDR2: SGDLS and YYNGEE. V was trimmed by 0 bases and J by 1 base, leaving 4 bases between them. Drawing the rest from reference TRBV9 and TRBJ1-1, the complete variable domain is DSGVTQTPKHLITATGQRVTLRCSPRSGDLSVYWYQQSLDQGLQFLIQYYNGEERAKGNILERFSAQQFPDLHSELNLSSLELGDSALYFCASSVDGNTEAFFGQGTRLTVV.

The V gene is TRBV2, the J gene TRBJ1-4; D gene ambiguous. CDR3 length: 14 residues. Trimming removed 7 bases from V and 4 bases from J, with 13 bases in between. From germline, CDR1 is SNHLY and CDR2 FYNNEI. The CDR3 DNA sequence: TGTGCCAGCATTGGCCAAATGATTAATGAAAAACTGTTTTTT. It yields the protein CASIGQMINEKLFF.

The chain combines TRBV11-2 with TRBJ2-1; 7 bases map to TRBD2. The germline gives CDR1 SGHAT, CDR2 FQNNGV. The CDR3 totals 18 residues. V shed 4 bases, J shed 4 bases, and the junction held 16 bases outside the gene matches. The CDR3 nucleotides are TGTGCCAGCAGCTCGGGGTTTCGACTAAGCGGGGTATACAATGAGCAGTTCTTC. Translated: CASSSGFRLSGVYNEQFF.

This chain uses TRBV5-1 with TRBJ1-4, with D maybe TRBD1 (5 bases). Deletions cut 5 bases from V and 0 bases from J, with 11 bases between. This CDR3 contains 15 residues. Germline CDR1 and CDR2: SGHRS and YFSETQ. The CDR3 DNA follows: TGCGCCAGCAGGTCCGGGGGGGCAACTAATGAAAAACTGTTTTTT. Its protein product is CASRSGGATNEKLFF.

Comment on this clone: The sample has other DNA sequences that encode this CDR3 too. V gene TRBV7-2 combines with J gene TRBJ2-3; D is unclear. The CDR3 is 13 amino acids. Germline lookup yields CDR1 SGHTA and CDR2 FQGNSA. Trimming took 1 base from V and 4 from J, leaving 6 bases between them. As DNA, the CDR3 is TGTGCCAGCAGCTTAGTTCTAGCAGATACGCAGTATTTT. Translating gives CASSLVLADTQYF. The complete variable domain, with remaining parts taken from reference TRBV7-2 and TRBJ2-3, reads GAGVSQSPSNKVTEKGKDVELRCDPISGHTALYWYRQSLGQGLEFLIYFQGNSAPDKSGLPSDRFSAERTGGSVSTLTIQRTQQEDSAVYLCASSLVLADTQYFGPGTRLTVL.

This chain uses TRBV19 with TRBJ2-6; weak D call: TRBD1 (5 bases). V was shortened by 1 base and J by 4 bases, with 14 bases between the two germline ends. The CDR3 loop spans 17 amino acids. Germline values: CDR1 LNHDA, CDR2 SQIVND (reference sequence). In nucleotides, the CDR3 is TGTGCCAGTAGTATAGGGATAGGGGCGTCAGGGGCCAACGTCCTGACTTTC. Protein product: CASSIGIGASGANVLTF.

The CDR3 spells CASSSEGTGETEAFF. The CDR3 DNA follows: TGCGCCAGCAGCTCGGAAGGGACAGGGGAGACTGAAGCTTTCTTT. The chain has TRBV5-1 and TRBJ1-1; 10 positions agree with TRBD1. The germline gives CDR1 SGHRS, CDR2 YFSETQ. V lost 3 bases, J lost 5 bases, and 7 bases stayed unmatched. This CDR3 is 15 amino acids long.

In this sample, this clone turned up once. The chain links TRBV27 to TRBJ2-7; 8 bases line up with TRBD1. Germline CDR1 MNHEY, CDR2 SMNVEV (reference sequence). Unmatched junction bases numbered 2, after V lost 5 bases and J lost 2 bases. The CDR3 spans 13 residues. The CDR3 region is CASSRGQAYEQYF. The CDR3, as DNA: TGTGCCAGCAGTCGGGGACAGGCCTACGAGCAGTACTTC.

This clone has only one observation. The genes are TRBV13 and TRBJ2-1, with 11 bases lining up with TRBD2. V lost 5 bases and J lost 4; bases outside the gene matches: 7. This CDR3 comprises 16 residues. Germline assignment: CDR1 PRHDT and CDR2 FYEKMQ (reference sequence). CDR3 DNA: TGTGCCAGCAGCCCTGACGGGACTAGCGGATACAATGAGCAGTTCTTC. Translating gives CASSPDGTSGYNEQFF.

This clone was detected only once. This chain connects TRBV5-1 to TRBJ2-6, with D perhaps matching TRBD1 (5 bases). V shed 1 base and J shed 1 base, with 15 bases lying between them. Germline values: CDR1 SGHRS, CDR2 YFSETQ. The CDR3 contains 18 residues. The CDR3 region has the DNA TGCGCCAGCAGCTTGAGTGACAGCTCCTATTCTGGGGCCAACGTCCTGACTTTC. Translating gives CASSLSDSSYSGANVLTF. Filled out from reference TRBV5-1 and TRBJ2-6, the complete variable domain reads KAGVTQTPRYLIKTRGQQVTLSCSPISGHRSVSWYQQTPGQGLQFLFEYFSETQRNKGNFPGRFSGRQFSNSRSEMNVSTLELGDSALYLCASSLSDSSYSGANVLTFGAGSRLTVL.

The CDR3 DNA reads as TGCAGCGTCGTGAGGTTGGAACTTCAAGAGACCCAGTACTTC. It specifies CSVVRLELQETQYF. The V call is TRBV29-1, the J call TRBJ2-5; no reliable D call. Germline V gene data show CDR1 as SQVTM and CDR2 as ANQGSEA. V was pared by 6 bases and J by 2 bases, with 16 bases between. The CDR3 length is 14 residues.

This chain connects TRBV10-3 to TRBJ1-1; 8 bases map to TRBD1. Per germline, CDR1 ENHRY and CDR2 SYGVKD. This CDR3 has 15 residues. V lost 6 bases, J lost 5 bases, and 11 bases stayed unmatched. The CDR3 protein is CAIRAAGGAGTEAFF. CDR3 nucleotides: TGTGCCATCAGGGCTGCAGGGGGCGCGGGGACTGAAGCTTTCTTT.

The V call is TRBV6-5, the J call TRBJ1-5; possibly TRBD1 for D (5 bases). Trimming took 5 bases from V and 0 from J, leaving 11 bases between them. The CDR3 loop spans 15 amino acids. Looked up from germline, CDR1 is MNHEY and CDR2 is SVGAGI. The CDR3 region has the DNA TGTGCCAGCAGTAAACAGGTTTATAGCAATCAGCCCCAGCATTTT. It specifies CASSKQVYSNQPQHF.